Presented here are 10 T cell receptor beta chains from one specimen sequenced in a study of beta chain features in type 1 diabetes (dated by TCRdb to 2017 to 2018). The library was generated by the immunoSEQ multiplex PCR assay. The entire amount of isolated RNA was reverse transcribed using the High Capacity cDNA Reverse Transcription Kit, so the sequenced TCRB transcripts were expressed ones. As stored in TCRdb, this immuneACCESS dataset retains in-frame rearrangements with V and J assigned. A fraction of the clones does not appear; measured against another copy, unresolved V genes explain less than half of the discrepancy, and the remainder lacks a known reason. In all, the sample holds 350,000 to 400,000 clones, and roughly 16% of those were seen once. The ten biggest clones cover about 0.018% of the sample. Source material: naive CD4+ T cells from blood. Reading the label with the study, this specimen's cell subset or site is: true naive CD4+ T cells. These receptors were obtained from a woman under 30 in good health.

This clone turned up a few times. The chain carries TRBV6-5 and TRBJ2-7; D ambiguous. V was cut by 0 bases and J by 5 bases, with 17 bases left in between. CDR1 is MNHEY, CDR2 SVGAGI, per germline. The CDR3 contains 16 residues. The DNA for the CDR3 is TGTGCCAGCAGTTACTCGAGTCTAGACGAGACCAACGAGCAGTACTTC. This gives the protein CASSYSSLDETNEQYF.

The table lists this clone with a few counts. The J gene is TRBJ2-1, the V gene TRBV7-9, with 10 bases matching TRBD1. The CDR3 length is 15 residues. The germline gives CDR1 SEHNR, CDR2 FQNEAQ (reference sequence). Trimming cost V 5 bases and J 4 bases; bases outside gene matches: 5. CDR3 in amino acids: CASSTGQGVYNEQFF. The DNA for the CDR3 is TGTGCCAGCAGCACTGGACAGGGGGTGTACAATGAGCAGTTCTTC.

This chain connects TRBV2 to TRBJ2-7, with a tentative D call TRBD1 (5 bases). The V gene's germline CDR1 is SNHLY and CDR2 FYNNEI. The V end was cut by 1 base, the J end by 9 bases, with 22 bases between. The CDR3 runs to 16 residues. The CDR3, as DNA: TGTGCCAGCAGTGAAGAGAACGGCAGGGTCAGGCTCGTGCAGTACTTC. It codes for CASSEENGRVRLVQYF.

This clone has only a few counts. V usage is TRBV21-1 and J usage is TRBJ1-2. TRBV21-1 is listed as a pseudogene. This CDR3 is 13 amino acids long. In DNA form, the CDR3 reads TGTGCCAGCAGCAAAGCTGCCGGGGATGGCTACACCTTC. Residues: CASSKAAGDGYTF.

V and J are TRBV10-3 and TRBJ2-1; the match to TRBD2 covers 11 bases. Germline V gene data show CDR1 as ENHRY and CDR2 as SYGVKD. The ends lost 10 bases at V and 8 bases at J; junction bases unmatched: 7. The CDR3 extends over 13 amino acids. CDR3 bases: TGTGCCACCACTAGCGGGGGATTGGATGAGCAGTTCTTC. It specifies CATTSGGLDEQFF.

The chain couples TRBV29-1 to TRBJ2-1, with 11 bases aligning to TRBD2. The ends lost 7 bases at V and 6 bases at J; junction bases unmatched: 2. CDR3 length: 12 residues. Germline V lookup: CDR1 SQVTM, CDR2 ANQGSEA. The CDR3 region has the DNA TGCAGCGCTACTAGCGGGAGCAATGAGCAGTTCTTC. Protein sequence: CSATSGSNEQFF.

The chain recombines TRBV5-5 with TRBJ2-7; the match to TRBD1 covers 7 bases. Germline V gives CDR1 SGHKS, CDR2 YYEKEE (reference sequence). CDR3 length: 14 residues. Trimming took 1 base from V and 4 from J; bases not matched to a gene: 5. CDR3 DNA: TGTGCCAGCAGCTTGTTCGGGACAGTATACGAGCAGTACTTC. It specifies CASSLFGTVYEQYF.

The J gene is TRBJ2-1, the V gene TRBV28; TRBD2 agrees at 11 bases. The germline CDR1 and CDR2 sequences are MDHEN and SYDVKM. The V and J ends lost 8 bases and 3 bases, in that order; junction bases with no gene match: 3. This CDR3 spans 14 amino acids. CDR3 coding DNA: TGTGCCAGCCGGGGACTAGCGGACTACAATGAGCAGTTCTTC. This codes for CASRGLADYNEQFF.

The genes are TRBV5-8 and TRBJ2-5, with 12 bases that match TRBD2. Germline-derived CDR1 and CDR2 are SGHTS and YDEGEE. The ends lost 4 bases at V and 5 bases at J; junction bases unmatched: 3. The CDR3 has 14 amino acids. The CDR3 coding sequence is TGTGCCAGCAGCCTCCTAGCGGGAGGGGAGACCCAGTACTTC. Translating gives CASSLLAGGETQYF.

The chain uses TRBV6-6 and TRBJ2-1; D is perhaps TRBD2 (5 bases). V lost 9 bases and J 4 bases, leaving 7 bases between the germline ends. The CDR3 extends over 11 amino acids. Germline V gene data show CDR1 as MNHNY and CDR2 as SVGAGI (reference sequence). CDR3 coding DNA: TGTGCCAGTAGCGCTTACAATGAGCAGTTCTTC. Its protein product is CASSAYNEQFF.